These T cell receptor beta chains were read from a single sample in a study of post-analysis software for immune sequencing data. Via MiXCR, TCRdb re-called the PCR reads, giving one row per CDR3 protein. The table includes hundreds of thousands of distinct CDR3 sequences, approximately 60% detected once. Material: blood. The receptors derive from a girl aged 2-10 years with multiple sclerosis. Both conserved end residues are part of each CDR3. The D gene is left open where the match is weak. The listing skips clone size in some rows; elsewhere it reads once, few, many or a size class.

clone size,D gene,V gene,J gene,CDR3 DNA,CDR3 protein
NA,NA,TRBV6-6,TRBJ2-4,TGTGCCAACAGTTTAGGGTGGACTAAGCTAGCCAAAAACATTCAGTACTTC,CANSLGWTKLAKNIQYF
NA,TRBD2,TRBV4-1,TRBJ2-7,TGCGCCAGCAGCTCATGGACTAGCGGGATGGACGAGCAGTACTTC,CASSSWTSGMDEQYF
few,TRBD1,TRBV12-3/TRBV12-4,TRBJ1-1,TGTGCCAGCAGTTTTTCCGCCCTTGGACAGGGGTCGACTGAAGCTTTCTTT,CASSFSALGQGSTEAFF
NA,NA,TRBV7-2,TRBJ2-5,TGTGCCAGCAGCCCATGGCAGGGTCATGAGGAGACCCAGTACTTC,CASSPWQGHEETQYF
NA,TRBD2,TRBV10-3,TRBJ2-5,TGTGCCATCAGTGCGGCTAGCGGGGGCACCGAAGAGACCCAGTACTTC,CAISAASGGTEETQYF
few,NA,TRBV29-1,TRBJ2-3,TGCAGCGCCCTCAGGCAGGGCGCAGATACGCAGTATTTT,CSALRQGADTQYF
NA,TRBD1,TRBV30,TRBJ2-5,TGTGCCTGGAATAAGTGGACAGGGGTAGATCGAGAGACCCAGTACTTC,CAWNKWTGVDRETQYF
NA,TRBD1,TRBV6-5,TRBJ1-1,TGTGCCAGCAAAAAGACAGGGATGAACACTGAAGCTTTCTTT,CASKKTGMNTEAFF
few,TRBD2,TRBV7-2,TRBJ2-3,TGTGCCAGCAGCATAAGGACTAGCGGGACAGATACGCAGTATTTT,CASSIRTSGTDTQYF
NA,TRBD2,TRBV20-1,TRBJ2-5,TGCAGTGCTAGAGTCCCTAGCGGGGGCCTGCGAGAGACCCAGTACTTC,CSARVPSGGLRETQYF